Here is one T cell receptor beta chain with its context. Its antigen is not known. The data derive from a study of molecular identifiers for immune sequencing clone quantification. Overall study findings and caveats: Shared barcodes on identical TCR molecules could underestimate the sizes of highly expanded clones.

The CDR3 length is 14 residues. Germline V gene data show CDR1 as SGHNT and CDR2 as YYREEE (reference sequence). V lost 0 bases, J lost 3 bases, and 10 bases lay in between. TCRdb recomputed calls from the PCR reads with MiXCR, one row per CDR3 protein. The data contain hundreds of thousands of distinct CDR3 sequences, about 25% of them singletons. This chain joins TRBV5-4 and TRBJ2-7; perhaps TRBD1 as D (6 bases). Sequencing was done on a sample of naive CD8+ T cells from blood, with Jurkat cell RNA spiked in. Subset reported: FACS-sorted CD8+CD4-CCR7+CD45RA+ naive T cells. The clonotype was recovered from a human donor in good health. Some libraries in this study had Jurkat cell RNA spiked in. The CDR3 DNA reads as TGTGCCAGCAGCTTGGGGGACAACCACTACGAGCAGTACTTC. Its protein is CASSLGDNHYEQYF.